Presented here are 16 T cell receptor beta chains from one specimen sequenced in a study of CD8 T cells in ankylosing spondylitis. TCRdb re-called the 5' RACE reads through MiXCR, storing one row per CDR3 protein. The sample contains under 250,000 distinct CDR3 sequences, around 8% of which appear only once. The sequenced sample was blood, either unsorted or a sorted T cell fraction (not recorded which). Every receptor here comes from a female donor with ankylosing spondylitis or in good health (not recorded which).

A note on this clonotype: Since a much larger clone is just one base distant, this may be a read error. The chain links TRBV7-8 to TRBJ2-2; TRBD1 matches 8 bases. The CDR3 runs to 15 residues. Germline CDR1 reads SGHVS; CDR2 reads FQNEAQ. In nucleotides, the CDR3 is TGTGCCAGCAGCTTATTGGGGACAGGTACCGGGGACCTGTTTTTT. This codes for CASSLLGTGTGDLFF. The full variable domain, its missing parts supplied by reference TRBV7-8 and TRBJ2-2, is GAGVSQSPRYKVAKRGQDVALRCDPISGHVSLFWYQQALGQGPEFLTYFQNEAQLDKSGLPSDRFFAERPEGSVSTLKIQRTQQEDSAVYLCASSLLGTGTGDLFFGEGSRLTVL.

This clonotype was seen at least ten times. This chain links TRBV2 with TRBJ2-3; no clear D gene. V lost 7 bases to trimming and J lost 2 bases, with 13 bases between them. In germline, CDR1 is SNHLY, CDR2 FYNNEI. This CDR3 has 14 residues. The CDR3 DNA follows: TGTGCCAGCAAGGGTGGCTACCCCACAGATACGCAGTATTTT. As protein: CASKGGYPTDTQYF.

In its sample, this clonotype was seen many times. The chain joins TRBV20-1 to TRBJ2-3, with TRBD2 matching over 10 bases. J gave up 0 bases and V 6 bases, and 6 bases lay outside the gene matches. Germline loops: CDR1 DFQATT, CDR2 SNEGSKA (reference sequence). This CDR3 is 15 amino acids long. This CDR3 is CSAPSGGVSTDTQYF. For the CDR3, the DNA is TGCAGTGCCCCCAGCGGGGGGGTTAGCACAGATACGCAGTATTTT.

As to this clonotype: A much larger clone differs from this one at a single base, so this may be a read error. This chain joins TRBV7-8 and TRBJ2-7; 8 bases align to TRBD2. Trimming at V came to 4 bases and at J to 6 bases, leaving 11 bases not matched to a gene. The CDR3 covers 15 residues. Germline V gene data show CDR1 as SGHVS and CDR2 as FQNEAQ. The CDR3 loop is CASSSKSGTSSEQYF. As DNA, the CDR3 is TGTGCCAGCAGCTCTAAATCCGGGACTAGTAGCGAGCAGTACTTC.

The V and J genes are TRBV20-1 and TRBJ2-2; D is undetermined. CDR3 length: 13 residues. Germline CDR1 is DFQATT and CDR2 is SNEGSKA (reference sequence). Between the trimmed V and J ends, which lost 4 bases and 6 bases, there was a span of 12 bases. The CDR3 sequence is CSAIGTVPGELFF. The CDR3 DNA follows: TGCAGTGCTATTGGAACAGTCCCCGGGGAGCTGTTTTTT.

This clonotype came up many times. V and J are TRBV2 and TRBJ1-1; maybe TRBD1 (6 bases). There are 14 residues in the CDR3. The germline V gene encodes CDR1 SNHLY and CDR2 FYNNEI. V dropped 9 bases and J dropped 3 bases, with 17 bases sitting between them. The CDR3 DNA sequence: TGTGCCAGAGGGACACCGAACCGAGACACTGAAGCTTTCTTT. Translation: CARGTPNRDTEAFF. Using reference TRBV2 and TRBJ1-1 for the parts outside the CDR3, the full variable domain is EPEVTQTPSHQVTQMGQEVILRCVPISNHLYFYWYRQILGQKVEFLVSFYNNEISEKSEIFDDQFSVERPDGSNFTLKIRSTKLEDSAMYFCARGTPNRDTEAFFGQGTRLTVV.

This clonotype has a count of ten or more. The V call is TRBV28, the J call TRBJ2-3, with D unresolved. The length of the CDR3 is 14 residues. Germline values: CDR1 MDHEN, CDR2 SYDVKM. V lost 3 bases to trimming and J lost 1 base, with 8 bases between them. CDR3 sequence: CASSFGIGTDTQYF. The DNA for the CDR3 is TGTGCCAGCAGTTTCGGAATTGGCACAGATACGCAGTATTTT.

V is TRBV7-2 and J is TRBJ2-1; no clear D gene. Germline V lookup: CDR1 SGHTA, CDR2 FQGNSA. Trimming stripped 8 bases from V and 0 bases from J, with 11 bases between. The CDR3 extends over 14 amino acids. The CDR3 nucleotides read TGTGCCAGCCGGTGGGCCACCTCCTACAATGAGCAGTTCTTC. Amino acids: CASRWATSYNEQFF. Full variable domain (rest looked up from reference TRBV7-2 and TRBJ2-1): GAGVSQSPSNKVTEKGKDVELRCDPISGHTALYWYRQSLGQGLEFLIYFQGNSAPDKSGLPSDRFSAERTGGSVSTLTIQRTQQEDSAVYLCASRWATSYNEQFFGPGTRLTVL.

The chain links TRBV19 to TRBJ2-1; D perhaps matches TRBD1 (6 bases). This CDR3 has 14 residues. Trimming pared 6 bases from V and 5 bases from J, leaving 14 bases between. CDR1 LNHDA and CDR2 SQIVND come from the germline V gene (reference sequence). CDR3 DNA sequence: TGTGCCAGTAGATTCCAGGGGTCCAACAATGAGCAGTTCTTC. Its protein product is CASRFQGSNNEQFF.

There are many counts of this clonotype. V and J are TRBV29-1 and TRBJ1-2; D might be TRBD1 (5 bases). The CDR3 runs 13 residues. Germline V gene data show CDR1 as SQVTM and CDR2 as ANQGSEA. The V end lost 7 bases, the J end lost 4 bases, and 16 bases lay between the germline ends. CDR3 sequence (DNA): TGCAGCGCTAAAGGGGACCGAGGCTATGGCTACACCTTC. Translated: CSAKGDRGYGYTF. Full variable domain (outside the CDR3, taken from reference TRBV29-1 and TRBJ1-2): SAVISQKPSRDICQRGTSLTIQCQVDSQVTMMFWYRQQPGQSLTLIATANQGSEATYESGFVIDKFPISRPNLTFSTLTVSNMSPEDSSIYLCSAKGDRGYGYTFGSGTRLTVV.

On this clonotype: Germline is not matched at one junction end, which may reflect a read error. This rearrangement joins TRBV20-1 to TRBJ2-7, with 8 bases that match TRBD1. The CDR3 is 16 amino acids. The germline gives CDR1 DFQATT, CDR2 SNEGSKA (reference sequence). The CDR3 loop reads CCARGITGGNPYEQYF. CDR3 coding DNA: TGCTGTGCTAGAGGCATAACAGGGGGGAACCCATACGAGCAGTACTTC.

This clonotype was recorded many times. The chain carries TRBV5-1 and TRBJ2-1; 7 bases line up with TRBD2. Unmatched junction bases numbered 7, after V lost 4 bases and J lost 3 bases. This CDR3 spans 15 amino acids. Germline-derived CDR1 and CDR2 are SGHRS and YFSETQ. The CDR3 nucleotides read TGCGCCAGCAGCCCGGTGGCGGGAGACTACAATGAGCAGTTCTTC. Its protein product is CASSPVAGDYNEQFF. The whole variable domain, remainder taken from reference TRBV5-1 and TRBJ2-1, is KAGVTQTPRYLIKTRGQQVTLSCSPISGHRSVSWYQQTPGQGLQFLFEYFSETQRNKGNFPGRFSGRQFSNSRSEMNVSTLELGDSALYLCASSPVAGDYNEQFFGPGTRLTVL.

This clonotype was picked up many times. The chain has TRBV27 and TRBJ2-7; D assignment may be TRBD1 or TRBD2 (5 bases each). The germline V and J ends were trimmed by 3 bases and 6 bases, with 9 bases remaining between them. The length of the CDR3 is 12 residues. Germline lookup yields CDR1 MNHEY and CDR2 SMNVEV (reference sequence). As DNA, the CDR3 is TGTGCCAGCAGTTTTCTTGGGGGCGAGCAGTACTTC. Translated, it gives CASSFLGGEQYF.

This clonotype was seen many times. The chain recombines TRBV10-2 with TRBJ2-2; D remains ambiguous. The V gene's germline CDR1 is WSHSY and CDR2 SAAADI. The V gene lost 1 base and the J gene lost 4 bases, with 4 bases spanning the gap. The CDR3 runs to 13 residues. In DNA form, the CDR3 reads TGCGCCAGCAGTGAGTGGGGCACCGGGGAGCTGTTTTTT. It is translated as CASSEWGTGELFF.

There are many counts of this clonotype. The V gene is TRBV14, the J gene TRBJ2-5; D is tentatively TRBD1 or TRBD2 (5 bases each). The ends were cut back, 7 bases at V and 6 bases at J, with 15 bases in the middle. The CDR3 extends over 13 amino acids. Germline CDR1 is SGHDN and CDR2 is FVKESK. For the CDR3, the DNA is TGTGCCAGCAACGGACTCGGGGCGAAGACCCAGTACTTC. Its translation: CASNGLGAKTQYF.

This clonotype was detected ten times or more. The V gene is TRBV4-3, the J gene TRBJ2-1, with a tentative D call TRBD2 (6 bases). CDR1 is LGHNA, CDR2 YSLEER, per germline. The CDR3 has 15 amino acids. V lost 1 base to trimming and J lost 6 bases, with 13 bases between them. Here the CDR3 reads CASSQVGGAANEQFF. The DNA of the CDR3 is TGCGCCAGCAGCCAAGTCGGGGGAGCGGCCAATGAGCAGTTCTTC.